A single sample is the source of the 14 T cell receptor beta chains below, sequenced in a study of T cells in Graves' hyperthyroidism and ophthalmopathy. TCR beta CDR3 regions were amplified from RNA. Carried out on the TCR CDR3, a first-round RT-PCR used the HTBI primer set. TCRdb re-called the multiplex PCR reads through MiXCR, storing one row per CDR3 protein. The sample shows under 400,000 distinct CDR3 sequences, 20% to 25% of them seen only once. Sequenced: blood. The receptors here all came from a man aged 50 to 60 with Graves' hyperthyroidism.

In DNA form, the CDR3 reads TGTGCCAGCAGCTTAGGGGGTACAACTAATGAAAAACTGTTTTTT. Its translation: CASSLGGTTNEKLFF. The gene calls are TRBV7-2 and TRBJ1-4; D not certain. The ends were cut back, 1 base at V and 0 bases at J, with 6 bases in the middle. The germline V gene encodes CDR1 SGHTA and CDR2 FQGNSA. There are 15 residues in the CDR3.

Ten or more counts support this clonotype. The V and J genes are TRBV2 and TRBJ1-5; D unclear. Trimming removed 7 bases from V and 0 bases from J, with 16 bases in between. The CDR3 runs to 16 residues. Per germline, CDR1 SNHLY and CDR2 FYNNEI. DNA for the CDR3: TGTGCCAGCACTTCCCGACCCGTAAATAGCAATCAGCCCCAGCATTTT. Protein product: CASTSRPVNSNQPQHF.

This clonotype was found once. The chain links TRBV6-2 or TRBV6-3 to TRBJ2-5, with D perhaps TRBD1 (6 bases). Germline V gene data show CDR1 as MNHEY and CDR2 as SVGEGT. V was pared by 6 bases and J by 0 bases, with 20 bases between. The CDR3 has 17 amino acids. CDR3 protein: CASSLNFGQRYQETQYF. CDR3 coding DNA: TGTGCCAGCAGCCTAAATTTCGGACAGCGGTACCAAGAGACCCAGTACTTC.

The chain recombines TRBV6-1 with TRBJ2-7, with 8 bases identical to TRBD2. The J segment lost 2 bases and the V segment lost 0 bases, leaving 3 bases of the junction unmatched. Germline V lookup: CDR1 MNHNS, CDR2 SASEGT. The CDR3 consists of 15 residues. As DNA, the CDR3 is TGTGCCAGCAGTGAAGCTAGCGGGGCCCCCTACGAGCAGTACTTC. Translation gives CASSEASGAPYEQYF.

The chain combines TRBV20-1 with TRBJ2-2; 7 bases are shared with TRBD2. Germline V gene lookup returns CDR1 DFQATT and CDR2 SNEGSKA (reference sequence). V shed 3 bases, J shed 6 bases, and the junction held 4 bases outside the gene matches. This CDR3 contains 13 residues. The DNA for the CDR3 is TGCAGTGCTAGGCCTAGCGGTCCCGGGGAGCTGTTTTTT. It yields the protein CSARPSGPGELFF.

V is TRBV6-4 and J is TRBJ1-1, with 8 bases lining up with TRBD1. Germline lookup yields CDR1 MRHNA and CDR2 SNTAGT. The CDR3 sequence is 13 residues long. Trimming cost V 6 bases and J 5 bases; bases outside gene matches: 5. In DNA form, the CDR3 reads TGTGCCAGCAGAGATGGACAGGGAACTGAAGCTTTCTTT. Protein: CASRDGQGTEAFF.

The rearrangement links TRBV7-3 to TRBJ1-3, with D possibly matching TRBD1 (6 bases). The CDR3 is 16 residues long. The germline V gene has CDR1 SGHTA and CDR2 FQGTGA. Trimming removed 5 bases from V and 0 bases from J, with 14 bases in between. The chain's CDR3 is CASSQGHRSSGNTIYF. Written as DNA, the CDR3 is TGTGCCAGCAGCCAGGGACACCGGAGCTCTGGAAACACCATATATTTT.

Of note for this clonotype: This may be a read error: a much more frequent sequence differs by one nucleotide. This chain uses TRBV20-1 with TRBJ2-1; 11 positions agree with TRBD2. Losses at the gene ends were 2 bases for V and 2 bases for J; bases not matched to a gene: 2. The CDR3 totals 15 residues. Germline-derived CDR1 and CDR2 are DFQATT and SNEGSKA (reference sequence). The CDR3 region has the DNA TGCAGTGCTAGAAGACTAGCGGGGCCCTACAATGAGCAGTTCTTC. It is translated as CSARRLAGPYNEQFF.

On this clonotype: Germline is not matched at one junction end, which may reflect a read error. The V and J genes are TRBV7-3 and TRBJ2-2; 9 nucleotides align to TRBD1. CDR1 SGHTA and CDR2 FQGTGA come from the germline V gene. This CDR3 is 16 amino acids long. The CDR3 bases are TGTGCCAGCAGTTTAAACAGGGGGCCACGGTCCGGGGAGCTGTTTTTT. This gives the protein CASSLNRGPRSGELFF.

There are a few counts of this clonotype. The chain recombines TRBV19 with TRBJ2-7, with TRBD1 as a possible D gene (6 bases). This CDR3 comprises 14 residues. The V and J ends lost 5 bases and 0 bases respectively, with 11 bases between them. Germline CDR1 reads LNHDA; CDR2 reads SQIVND (reference sequence). The CDR3 loop reads CASSGGRGSYEQYF. CDR3 sequence (DNA): TGTGCCAGTAGTGGAGGCAGGGGCTCCTACGAGCAGTACTTC.

This clonotype showed up many times. V is TRBV12-3 or TRBV12-4 and J is TRBJ1-1; unclear D gene. This CDR3 contains 10 residues. V was trimmed by 4 bases and J by 9 bases, leaving 6 bases between them. The DNA of the CDR3 is TGTGCCAGCAGTTCCACAAAAGCTTTCTTT. This gives the protein CASSSTKAFF.

Points on this clonotype: The junction departs from the called germline gene at one end, perhaps through a read error. The gene calls are TRBV12-3 or TRBV12-4 and TRBJ2-5, with 9 bases that match TRBD2. The CDR3 spans 14 residues. Written as DNA, the CDR3 is TGTGCCAGCAGATTAGCGGGAGAGTGGGAGACCCAGTACTTC. It translates to CASRLAGEWETQYF.

The chain joins TRBV29-1 to TRBJ2-3, with a possible D match to TRBD2 (5 bases). CDR1 is SQVTM, CDR2 ANQGSEA, per germline. CDR3 length equals 14 residues. V lost 4 bases and J lost 3, with 14 bases in between. The CDR3 loop reads CSVARGLSTDTQYF. The CDR3 DNA sequence: TGCAGCGTTGCTAGAGGGTTAAGTACAGATACGCAGTATTTT.

This clonotype was recorded many times. The chain employs TRBV5-1 and TRBJ2-3; 7 bases match TRBD2. The CDR3 sequence is 16 residues long. The junction had 5 bases not matched to a gene; V was cut back by 1 base and J by 0 bases. Germline loops: CDR1 SGHRS, CDR2 YFSETQ. CDR3 coding DNA: TGCGCCAGCAGCTTGTTGGGACTACCGAGCACAGATACGCAGTATTTT. This codes for CASSLLGLPSTDTQYF.